This TCR beta chain stems from a study of T cell responses to AZD1222 COVID-19 vaccine. Study-level points and caveats: Compared with day 0, the breadth and depth of the Spike-specific TCR repertoire rose significantly after two doses of AZD1222. The donor group comprised mostly white British people and more females; the analysis possibly underestimated clonal diversity.

A single count supports this clone. Its antigen is still unknown. TCRdb keeps only in-frame clones here, not all; method: immunoSEQ multiplex PCR. The data hold roughly 150,000 clones, with roughly 92% observed a single time. V lost 2 bases and J 3 bases, leaving 8 bases between the germline ends. The CDR3 contains 14 residues. CDR1 and CDR2 from the germline V gene are MDHEN and SYDVKM. Second-dose intervals near 4 or 12 weeks were combined. The clonotype originates from an adult who received the AZD1222 COVID-19 vaccine. This chain uses TRBV28 with TRBJ1-3; unclear D gene. The sample in question was peripheral blood, obtained 28 days after the second AZD1222 dose. CDR3 residues: CASSLRFYGNTIYF. The CDR3 DNA follows: TGTGCCAGCAGTTTACGGTTTTATGGAAACACCATATATTTT.